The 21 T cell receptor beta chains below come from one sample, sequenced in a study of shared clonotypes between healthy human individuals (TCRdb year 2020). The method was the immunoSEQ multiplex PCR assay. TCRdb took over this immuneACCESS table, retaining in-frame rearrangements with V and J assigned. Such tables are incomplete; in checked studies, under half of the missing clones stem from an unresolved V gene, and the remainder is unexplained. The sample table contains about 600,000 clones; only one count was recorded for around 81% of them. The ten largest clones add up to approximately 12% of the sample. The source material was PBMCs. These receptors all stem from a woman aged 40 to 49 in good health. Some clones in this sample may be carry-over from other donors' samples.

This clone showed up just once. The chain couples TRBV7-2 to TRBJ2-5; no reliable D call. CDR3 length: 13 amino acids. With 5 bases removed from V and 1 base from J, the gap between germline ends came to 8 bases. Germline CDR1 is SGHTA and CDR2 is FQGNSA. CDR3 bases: TGTGCCAGCAGCCGGAAGCCCCAAGAGACCCAGTACTTC. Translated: CASSRKPQETQYF.

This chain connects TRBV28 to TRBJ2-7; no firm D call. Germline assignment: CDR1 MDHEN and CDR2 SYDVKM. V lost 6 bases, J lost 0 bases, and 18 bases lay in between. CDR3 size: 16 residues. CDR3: CASSLSLQRSSYEQYF. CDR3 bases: TGTGCCAGCAGCCTCTCATTGCAACGAAGCTCCTACGAGCAGTACTTC.

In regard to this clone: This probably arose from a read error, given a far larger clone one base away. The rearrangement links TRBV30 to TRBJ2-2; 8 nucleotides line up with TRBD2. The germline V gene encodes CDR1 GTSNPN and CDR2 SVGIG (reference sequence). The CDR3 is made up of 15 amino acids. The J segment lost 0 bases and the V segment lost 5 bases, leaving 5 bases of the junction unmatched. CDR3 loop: CAWGPGLANTGELFF. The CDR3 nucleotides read TGTGCCTGGGGTCCGGGACTAGCGAACACCGGGGAGCTGTTTTTT.

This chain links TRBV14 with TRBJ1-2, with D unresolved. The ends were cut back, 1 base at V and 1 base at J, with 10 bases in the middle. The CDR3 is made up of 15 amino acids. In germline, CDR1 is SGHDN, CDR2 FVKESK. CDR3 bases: TGTGCCAGCAGCCAAGTGGGTCAGGATAACTATGGCTACACCTTC. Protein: CASSQVGQDNYGYTF.

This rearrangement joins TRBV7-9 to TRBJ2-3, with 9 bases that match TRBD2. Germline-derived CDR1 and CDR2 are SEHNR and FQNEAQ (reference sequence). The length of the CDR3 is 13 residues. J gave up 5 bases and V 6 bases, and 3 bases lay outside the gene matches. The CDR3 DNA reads TGTGCCAGCAGGTGGACTAGCGAAGATACGCAGTATTTT. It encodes CASRWTSEDTQYF.

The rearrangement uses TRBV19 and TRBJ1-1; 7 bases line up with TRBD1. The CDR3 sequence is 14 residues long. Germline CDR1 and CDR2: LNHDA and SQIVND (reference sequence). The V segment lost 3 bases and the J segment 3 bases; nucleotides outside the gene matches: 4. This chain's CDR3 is CASSIDRVYTEAFF. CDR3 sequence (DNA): TGTGCCAGTAGTATCGACAGGGTGTACACTGAAGCTTTCTTT.

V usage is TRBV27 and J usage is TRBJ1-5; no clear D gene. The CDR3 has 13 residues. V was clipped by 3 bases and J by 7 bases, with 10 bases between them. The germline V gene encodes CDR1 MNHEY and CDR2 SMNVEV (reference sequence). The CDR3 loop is CASSFMTGQPQHF. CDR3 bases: TGTGCCAGCAGTTTCATGACGGGGCAGCCCCAGCATTTT.

The CDR3 here is CAWGQGFQYGYTF. CDR3 in DNA: TGTGCCTGGGGACAGGGCTTCCAGTATGGCTACACCTTC. J is TRBJ1-2 and V is TRBV30; 8 bases line up with TRBD1. The CDR3 sequence is 13 residues long. Germline loops: CDR1 GTSNPN, CDR2 SVGIG (reference sequence). J lost 5 bases, V lost 5 bases, and 7 bases had no gene match.

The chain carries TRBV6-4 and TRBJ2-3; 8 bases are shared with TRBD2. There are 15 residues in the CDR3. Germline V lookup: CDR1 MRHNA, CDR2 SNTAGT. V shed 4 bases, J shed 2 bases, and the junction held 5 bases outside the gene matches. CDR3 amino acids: CASSASGLHTDTQYF. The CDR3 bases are TGTGCCAGCAGTGCTAGCGGGTTGCACACAGATACGCAGTATTTT.

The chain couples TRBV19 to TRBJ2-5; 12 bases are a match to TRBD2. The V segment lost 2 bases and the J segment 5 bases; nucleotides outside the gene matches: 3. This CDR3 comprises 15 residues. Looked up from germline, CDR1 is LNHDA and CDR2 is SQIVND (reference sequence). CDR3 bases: TGTGCCAGTAGTATATACCTAGCGGGAGGGGAGACCCAGTACTTC. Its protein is CASSIYLAGGETQYF.

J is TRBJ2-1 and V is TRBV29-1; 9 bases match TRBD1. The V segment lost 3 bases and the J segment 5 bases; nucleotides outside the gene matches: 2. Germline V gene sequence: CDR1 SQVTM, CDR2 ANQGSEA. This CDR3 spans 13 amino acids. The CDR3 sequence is CSVEGQGNNEQFF. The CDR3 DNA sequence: TGCAGCGTTGAGGGACAGGGCAACAATGAGCAGTTCTTC.

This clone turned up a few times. CDR3 sequence reads: CASSPPAAPEQYF. The CDR3 bases are TGTGCCAGCTCACCACCTGCCGCCCCCGAGCAGTACTTC. The chain employs TRBV18 and TRBJ2-7; the D is unclear. Germline-derived CDR1 and CDR2 are KGHSH and LQKENI. The CDR3 contains 13 residues. V lost 0 bases, J lost 6 bases, and 9 bases lay in between.

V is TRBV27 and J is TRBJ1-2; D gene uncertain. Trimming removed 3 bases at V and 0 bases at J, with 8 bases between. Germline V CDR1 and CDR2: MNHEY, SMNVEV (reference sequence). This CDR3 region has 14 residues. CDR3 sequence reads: CASSFAHTNYGYTF. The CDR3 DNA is TGTGCCAGCAGTTTCGCACATACTAACTATGGCTACACCTTC.

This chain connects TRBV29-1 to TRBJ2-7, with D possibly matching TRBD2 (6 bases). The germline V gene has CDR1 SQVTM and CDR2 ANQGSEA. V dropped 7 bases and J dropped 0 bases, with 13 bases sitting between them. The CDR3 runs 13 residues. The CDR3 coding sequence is TGCAGCGCCGGAGGGTCACCCTCCTACGAGCAGTACTTC. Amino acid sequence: CSAGGSPSYEQYF.

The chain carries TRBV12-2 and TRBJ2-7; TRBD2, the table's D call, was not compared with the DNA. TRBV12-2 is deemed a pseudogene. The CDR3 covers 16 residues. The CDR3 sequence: CASRLAPTSGTTEQYF. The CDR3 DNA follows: TGTGCAAGTCGCTTAGCGCCGACTAGCGGGACGACAGAGCAGTACTTC.

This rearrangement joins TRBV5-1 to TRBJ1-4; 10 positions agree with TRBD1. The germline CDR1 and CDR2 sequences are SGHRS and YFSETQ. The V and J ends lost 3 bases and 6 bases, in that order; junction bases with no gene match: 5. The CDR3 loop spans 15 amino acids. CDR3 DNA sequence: TGCGCCAGCAGCTGGACAGGGGGAAATGATGAAAAACTGTTTTTT. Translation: CASSWTGGNDEKLFF. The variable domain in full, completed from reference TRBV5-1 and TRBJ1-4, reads KAGVTQTPRYLIKTRGQQVTLSCSPISGHRSVSWYQQTPGQGLQFLFEYFSETQRNKGNFPGRFSGRQFSNSRSEMNVSTLELGDSALYLCASSWTGGNDEKLFFGSGTQLSVL.

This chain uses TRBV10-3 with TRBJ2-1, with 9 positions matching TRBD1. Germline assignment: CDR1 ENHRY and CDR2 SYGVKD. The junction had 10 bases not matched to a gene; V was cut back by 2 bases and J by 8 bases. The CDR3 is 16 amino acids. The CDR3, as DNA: TGTGCCATCAGTGAGGGCACTACAGGGGGCGGCGATGAGCAGTTCTTC. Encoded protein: CAISEGTTGGGDEQFF.

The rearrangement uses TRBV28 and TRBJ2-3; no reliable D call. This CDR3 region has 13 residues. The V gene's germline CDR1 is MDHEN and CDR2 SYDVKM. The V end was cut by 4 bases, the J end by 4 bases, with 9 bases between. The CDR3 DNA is TGTGCCAGCAGTTCGGCAGGCCCAGATACGCAGTATTTT. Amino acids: CASSSAGPDTQYF.

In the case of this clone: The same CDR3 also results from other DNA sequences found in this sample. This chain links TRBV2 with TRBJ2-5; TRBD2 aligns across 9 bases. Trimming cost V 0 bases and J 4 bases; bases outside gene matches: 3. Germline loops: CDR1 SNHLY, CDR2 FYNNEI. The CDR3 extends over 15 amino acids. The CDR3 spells CASSEAAGGGETQYF. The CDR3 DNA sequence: TGTGCCAGCAGTGAAGCGGCGGGAGGGGGAGAGACCCAGTACTTC.

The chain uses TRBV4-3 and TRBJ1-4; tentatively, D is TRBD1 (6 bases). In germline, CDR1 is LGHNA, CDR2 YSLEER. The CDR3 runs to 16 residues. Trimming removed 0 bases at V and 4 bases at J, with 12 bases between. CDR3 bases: TGCGCCAGCAGCCAAGAAGCCAGGGGCTATAATGAAAAACTGTTTTTT. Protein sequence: CASSQEARGYNEKLFF.

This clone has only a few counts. The DNA of the CDR3 is TGTGCCAGCAGTTACGTGGGCCCTGTCAGGGGCACTGAAGCTTTCTTT. This codes for CASSYVGPVRGTEAFF. The chain carries TRBV6-5 and TRBJ1-1; TRBD1 is a possible D gene (6 bases). This CDR3 has 16 amino acids. V lost 2 bases to trimming and J lost 4 bases, with 17 bases between them. Germline CDR1 reads MNHEY; CDR2 reads SVGAGI.